Listed here are 30 T cell receptor beta chains from one sample, sequenced in a study of spatial heterogeneity in lung cancer. Time point described: sample taken at primary tumor resection. Study observations and caveats: Counts that tracked tumor mutation counts were those of expanded intratumoral alpha and beta TCRs.

TCRdb called the 5' RACE reads again in MiXCR, with one record for every CDR3 protein. The top ten hold approximately 16% of the sample, which has 13,000 to 15,000 distinct CDR3 sequences, about 4.5% seen once. Their antigens remain unidentified. Source: lung tumor tissue, taken at surgery. Receptors originate from a female donor with early-stage non-small cell lung cancer.

This clonotype occurred many times. The library was built for alpha chains, so this beta chain is an off-target read and its size means little. The chain employs TRBV4-3 and TRBJ2-6; D might be TRBD1 (5 bases). Germline lookup yields CDR1 LGHNA and CDR2 YSLEER. V gave up 1 base and J gave up 0 bases, with 10 bases separating them. The CDR3 is 17 amino acids. The CDR3 sequence: CASSQAITGSGANVLTF. CDR3 bases: TGCGCCAGCAGCCAAGCCATAACAGGCTCTGGGGCCAACGTCCTGACTTTC.

This clonotype was recorded at least ten times. Since the library was made to target alpha chains, this beta chain is a stray read and its abundance is not meaningful. This chain links TRBV20-1 with TRBJ1-1, with D possibly being TRBD1 (6 bases). Germline lookup yields CDR1 DFQATT and CDR2 SNEGSKA (reference sequence). Trimming left V 2 bases short and J 3 bases short, with 10 bases between. The CDR3 consists of 13 residues. CDR3 in amino acids: CSARRGPDTEAFF. The CDR3 DNA follows: TGCAGTGCTAGACGGGGGCCAGACACTGAAGCTTTCTTT.

As regards this clonotype: A library prepared for alpha chains yielded this beta chain as an off-target read; its size is of little meaning. V and J are TRBV11-3 and TRBJ1-2; D gene uncertain. In germline, CDR1 is SGHNT, CDR2 YENEEA. The CDR3 loop spans 12 amino acids. V was trimmed by 0 bases and J by 5 bases, leaving 4 bases between them. CDR3 sequence: CASSLDEYGYTF. CDR3 bases: TGTGCCAGCAGCTTAGACGAATATGGCTACACCTTC.

This clonotype was seen at least ten times. A library made for alpha chains picked up this beta chain off target, so its size means little. The chain combines TRBV12-3 or TRBV12-4 with TRBJ1-2; 7 nucleotides agree with TRBD1. This CDR3 has 16 residues. Germline trimming cut 3 bases from V and 0 bases from J; bases unmatched to any gene: 7. The CDR3, as DNA: TGTGCCAGCAGTTTCCTGGACAGGCTAACTAACTATGGCTACACCTTC. This sequence encodes CASSFLDRLTNYGYTF.

This clonotype was seen many times. This beta chain is an off-target read within a library intended for alpha chains, so its frequency means little. J is TRBJ1-1 and V is TRBV6-1; D perhaps matches TRBD1 (5 bases). Trimming left V 6 bases short and J 1 base short, with 18 bases between. The CDR3 length is 16 residues. The germline V gene encodes CDR1 MNHNS and CDR2 SASEGT. Written as DNA, the CDR3 is TGTGCCAGCAGACCCAATACGGGACGCTGGAACACTGAAGCTTTCTTT. Residues: CASRPNTGRWNTEAFF.

In this sample, this clonotype turned up many times. Because the library targeted alpha chains, this beta chain is an off-target read whose size means little. The chain couples TRBV7-2 to TRBJ1-3; D uncertain. Germline CDR1 and CDR2: SGHTA and FQGNSA. Trimming took off 5 bases at V and 0 bases at J, with 17 bases between the two ends. The length of the CDR3 is 17 residues. The CDR3 bases are TGTGCCAGCAGCCCCCGGGCCCTTTCCTCCTCTGGAAACACCATATATTTT. Its translation: CASSPRALSSSGNTIYF.

This clonotype was counted many times. This beta chain slipped into a library made for alpha chains as a stray read, so its size is not meaningful. The V call is TRBV10-1, the J call TRBJ1-1; D gene ambiguous. Germline loops: CDR1 WNHNN, CDR2 SYGVQD (reference sequence). The CDR3 consists of 13 residues. V dropped 6 bases and J dropped 3 bases, with 11 bases sitting between them. As DNA, the CDR3 is TGCGCCAGCAGCGCAGACATCTACACTGAAGCTTTCTTT. As protein: CASSADIYTEAFF.

Within the sample, this clonotype is medium-sized (0.01 to 0.1%). In a library made to pick up alpha chains, this beta chain is a stray read with a size that means little. The rearrangement joins TRBV27 to TRBJ1-1; 8 nucleotides match TRBD1. The CDR3 has 14 amino acids. Germline values: CDR1 MNHEY, CDR2 SMNVEV (reference sequence). J was trimmed by 4 bases and V by 3 bases; bases with no gene match: 4. The CDR3 loop reads CASSLGRGPTEAFF. The CDR3 coding sequence is TGTGCCAGCAGTTTGGGCAGGGGGCCCACTGAAGCTTTCTTT.

There are many counts of this clonotype. The size of this beta chain means little, since it is a stray read in a library made for alpha chains. This chain links TRBV5-1 with TRBJ2-3; TRBD2 matches at 8 bases. Germline V gene data show CDR1 as SGHRS and CDR2 as YFSETQ. The CDR3 contains 15 residues. The V and J ends lost 2 bases and 4 bases, in that order; junction bases with no gene match: 6. This CDR3 reads CASSFRDGGADTQYF. In nucleotides, the CDR3 is TGCGCCAGCAGCTTTCGGGACGGGGGGGCAGATACGCAGTATTTT. Combining the CDR3 with reference TRBV5-1 and TRBJ2-3 gives the whole variable domain KAGVTQTPRYLIKTRGQQVTLSCSPISGHRSVSWYQQTPGQGLQFLFEYFSETQRNKGNFPGRFSGRQFSNSRSEMNVSTLELGDSALYLCASSFRDGGADTQYFGPGTRLTVL.

The sample holds many counts of this clonotype. A library made for alpha chains picked up this beta chain off target, so its size means little. The V call is TRBV5-1, the J call TRBJ1-1; TRBD1 aligns across 10 bases. The CDR3 has 16 residues. Losses at the gene ends were 3 bases for V and 2 bases for J; bases not matched to a gene: 7. The germline CDR1 and CDR2 sequences are SGHRS and YFSETQ. CDR3: CASSWAWDRGNTEAFF. CDR3 coding DNA: TGCGCCAGCAGCTGGGCATGGGACAGGGGTAACACTGAAGCTTTCTTT.

This clonotype was seen at least ten times. The library was prepared for alpha chains; this beta chain is a stray read, so its frequency means little. V usage is TRBV5-1 and J usage is TRBJ1-6; maybe TRBD1 (5 bases). V gave up 4 bases and J gave up 6 bases, with 17 bases separating them. The germline V gene encodes CDR1 SGHRS and CDR2 YFSETQ. This CDR3 is built from 16 residues. CDR3 bases: TGCGCCAGCAGCAATAACGGGGGTTCTTCTAATTCACCCCTCCACTTT. It encodes CASSNNGGSSNSPLHF.

This clonotype was seen at least ten times. For a library built for alpha chains, this beta chain is a stray read; little rests on its size. The chain is built from TRBV28 and TRBJ1-1, with D unresolved. Per the germline V gene, CDR1 is MDHEN and CDR2 is SYDVKM. This CDR3 spans 15 amino acids. The V end was cut by 7 bases, the J end by 0 bases, with 15 bases between. The CDR3 spells CASIISGEVNTEAFF. The CDR3, as DNA: TGTGCCAGCATCATATCAGGTGAGGTGAACACTGAAGCTTTCTTT. Filled out from reference TRBV28 and TRBJ1-1, the complete variable domain reads DVKVTQSSRYLVKRTGEKVFLECVQDMDHENMFWYRQDPGLGLRLIYFSYDVKMKEKGDIPEGYSVSREKKERFSLILESASTNQTSMYLCASIISGEVNTEAFFGQGTRLTVV.

This clonotype showed up many times. Since it is a stray read in a library aimed at alpha chains, this beta chain has a size that is not meaningful. V is TRBV6-2 or TRBV6-3 and J is TRBJ1-1; D not resolved. V shed 6 bases and J shed 0 bases, with 14 bases lying between them. CDR3 size: 15 residues. Germline V gene sequence: CDR1 MNHEY, CDR2 SVGEGT. Here the CDR3 reads CASRHGRTVNTEAFF. The CDR3 nucleotides read TGTGCCAGCAGACACGGCCGGACGGTGAACACTGAAGCTTTCTTT.

This clonotype was seen at least ten times. Because this beta chain is a stray read in a library intended to capture alpha chains, its abundance should not be given much weight. This chain links TRBV9 with TRBJ2-1, with D tentatively TRBD2 (6 bases). Germline V lookup: CDR1 SGDLS, CDR2 YYNGEE. The germline V and J ends were trimmed by 2 bases and 7 bases, with 16 bases remaining between them. CDR3 length: 15 residues. CDR3 amino acids: CASSVGLGLPNEQFF. In nucleotides, the CDR3 is TGTGCCAGCAGCGTTGGGTTGGGACTCCCTAATGAGCAGTTCTTC.

This clonotype is classed as medium-sized. Little can be read into the size of this beta chain, an off-target read in a library designed for alpha chains. As DNA, the CDR3 is TGTGCCAGCAGCCGGGACAGGGGCTCCTACGAGCAGTACTTC. Its translation: CASSRDRGSYEQYF. The rearrangement uses TRBV5-4 and TRBJ2-7, with 10 bases identical to TRBD1. Germline CDR1 SGHNT, CDR2 YYREEE (reference sequence). The V segment lost 4 bases and the J segment 0 bases; nucleotides outside the gene matches: 1. The CDR3 has 14 amino acids.

This clonotype was seen many times. Because the library targeted alpha chains, this beta chain is an off-target read whose size means little. The rearrangement uses TRBV18 and TRBJ1-1; maybe TRBD1 (6 bases). The CDR3 is made up of 15 amino acids. V was trimmed by 6 bases and J by 0 bases, leaving 14 bases between them. Per the germline V gene, CDR1 is KGHSH and CDR2 is LQKENI. The chain's CDR3 is CASSAITGLNTEAFF. DNA of the CDR3: TGTGCCAGCTCGGCCATTACAGGGTTGAACACTGAAGCTTTCTTT.

Turning to this clonotype: This beta chain is off target for a library built for alpha chains, so its abundance means little. This chain links TRBV7-2 with TRBJ2-3, with D maybe TRBD2 (5 bases). V gave up 8 bases and J gave up 1 base, with 19 bases separating them. The CDR3 runs to 16 residues. CDR1 SGHTA and CDR2 FQGNSA come from the germline V gene. CDR3 coding DNA: TGTGCCAGCGACCCCCTCCTGGCGGGCCGCACAGATACGCAGTATTTT. Protein product: CASDPLLAGRTDTQYF. Using reference TRBV7-2 and TRBJ2-3 for the parts outside the CDR3, the full variable domain is GAGVSQSPSNKVTEKGKDVELRCDPISGHTALYWYRQSLGQGLEFLIYFQGNSAPDKSGLPSDRFSAERTGGSVSTLTIQRTQQEDSAVYLCASDPLLAGRTDTQYFGPGTRLTVL.

This clonotype occurred many times. Little can be read into the size of this beta chain, an off-target read in a library designed for alpha chains. This chain joins TRBV5-6 and TRBJ2-6, with unresolved D. Germline-derived CDR1 and CDR2 are SGHDT and YYEEEE. The CDR3 extends over 15 amino acids. V lost 0 bases and J 0 bases, leaving 4 bases between the germline ends. The CDR3 reads CASSLGVSGANVLTF. The DNA for the CDR3 is TGTGCCAGCAGCTTGGGAGTCTCTGGGGCCAACGTCCTGACTTTC. The full variable domain, its missing parts supplied by reference TRBV5-6 and TRBJ2-6, is DAGVTQSPTHLIKTRGQQVTLRCSPKSGHDTVSWYQQALGQGPQFIFQYYEEEERQRGNFPDRFSGHQFPNYSSELNVNALLLGDSALYLCASSLGVSGANVLTFGAGSRLTVL.

This clonotype was recorded at least ten times. This beta chain appears as a stray read in a library generated for alpha chains; its size is not informative. The J gene is TRBJ2-5, the V gene TRBV28, with 9 positions matching TRBD1. V was clipped by 5 bases and J by 4 bases; unmatched bases: 8. Germline assignment: CDR1 MDHEN and CDR2 SYDVKM. The CDR3 is 15 amino acids. The chain's CDR3 is CASSPRQGERETQYF. Written as DNA, the CDR3 is TGTGCCAGCAGTCCGAGACAGGGGGAACGAGAGACCCAGTACTTC.

A word on this clonotype: The library was prepared for alpha chains; this beta chain is a stray read, so its frequency means little. The chain carries TRBV7-3 and TRBJ2-7; the match to TRBD1 covers 10 bases. The CDR3 length is 14 residues. Trimming cost V 3 bases and J 4 bases; bases outside gene matches: 3. The germline gives CDR1 SGHTA, CDR2 FQGTGA. CDR3 bases: TGTGCCAGCAGCTTCGGGGACAGGGGTTACGAGCAGTACTTC. Protein sequence: CASSFGDRGYEQYF.

This clonotype was observed many times. With the library built for alpha chains, this beta chain is off target and its frequency is not meaningful. The V call is TRBV7-9, the J call TRBJ2-3; 10 bases are shared with TRBD1. The length of the CDR3 is 17 residues. Germline loops: CDR1 SEHNR, CDR2 FQNEAQ (reference sequence). The junction had 8 bases not matched to a gene; V was cut back by 1 base and J by 4 bases. The chain's CDR3 is CASSLDGTGTGADTQYF. The CDR3 DNA follows: TGTGCCAGCAGCTTAGATGGAACCGGGACAGGGGCAGATACGCAGTATTTT.

This clonotype was observed at least ten times. A library made for alpha chains picked up this beta chain off target, so its size means little. The V gene is TRBV11-2, the J gene TRBJ2-2; maybe TRBD2 (5 bases). V was shortened by 1 base and J by 11 bases, with 20 bases between the two germline ends. This CDR3 is 16 amino acids long. Germline CDR1 and CDR2: SGHAT and FQNNGV. CDR3: CASSLVFVFTEAELFF. CDR3 nucleotides: TGTGCCAGCAGCTTAGTTTTCGTTTTCACGGAGGCAGAGCTGTTTTTT. Using reference TRBV11-2 and TRBJ2-2 for the parts outside the CDR3, the full variable domain is EAGVAQSPRYKIIEKRQSVAFWCNPISGHATLYWYQQILGQGPKLLIQFQNNGVVDDSQLPKDRFSAERLKGVDSTLKIQPAKLEDSAVYLCASSLVFVFTEAELFFGEGSRLTVL.

This clonotype was recorded at least ten times. This beta chain is a stray read from a library made for alpha chains; its abundance is not meaningful. The chain employs TRBV7-9 and TRBJ2-3; 14 bases fit TRBD2. The V gene end was trimmed by 4 bases and the J gene end by 6 bases; junction bases not matched to a gene: 3. Germline V gene data show CDR1 as SEHNR and CDR2 as FQNEAQ (reference sequence). The CDR3 has 15 residues. CDR3 sequence reads: CASSSGLAGVDTQYF. CDR3 sequence (DNA): TGTGCCAGCAGCTCGGGACTAGCGGGGGTGGATACGCAGTATTTT.

This clonotype was seen at least ten times. Because the library targeted alpha chains, this beta chain is an off-target read whose size means little. The chain uses TRBV7-2 and TRBJ2-3; TRBD2 is a possible D gene (5 bases). The CDR3 runs 16 residues. The germline gives CDR1 SGHTA, CDR2 FQGNSA. Trimming cost V 1 base and J 4 bases, with 15 bases left between them. The DNA for the CDR3 is TGTGCCAGCAGCTTAGGGTTTAGGACTTCTTCAGATACGCAGTATTTT. This encodes CASSLGFRTSSDTQYF.

This clonotype was detected many times. This beta chain slipped into a library made for alpha chains as a stray read, so its size is not meaningful. The rearrangement links TRBV3-1 to TRBJ2-3; D remains unclear. The V gene lost 4 bases and the J gene lost 6 bases, with 11 bases spanning the gap. Germline V lookup: CDR1 LGHDT, CDR2 YNNKEL (reference sequence). The CDR3 spans 13 residues. CDR3 in amino acids: CASSLQESDTQYF. CDR3 bases: TGTGCCAGCAGCCTGCAGGAATCGGATACGCAGTATTTT.

The table lists this clonotype with many counts. The library was designed around alpha chains, so this beta chain is a stray read whose abundance carries little weight. The rearrangement joins TRBV6-1 to TRBJ2-6, with D possibly called TRBD1 or TRBD2 (7 bases each). Trimming stripped 6 bases from V and 2 bases from J, with 20 bases between. There are 18 residues in the CDR3. CDR1 and CDR2 from the germline V gene are MNHNS and SASEGT. CDR3 protein: CASRKSQGGVTGANVLTF. CDR3 sequence (DNA): TGTGCCAGCAGGAAGTCGCAGGGGGGGGTCACTGGGGCCAACGTCCTGACTTTC.

About this clonotype itself: The library was designed around alpha chains, so this beta chain is a stray read whose abundance carries little weight. This chain joins TRBV7-2 and TRBJ1-5; D unresolved. This CDR3 region has 13 residues. In germline, CDR1 is SGHTA, CDR2 FQGNSA. DNA of the CDR3: TGTGTTTCCAAAGGTGATAGCAATCAGCCCCAGCATTTT. It is translated as CVSKGDSNQPQHF.

This clonotype was observed at least ten times. This beta chain slipped into a library made for alpha chains as a stray read, so its size is not meaningful. The V gene is TRBV4-3, the J gene TRBJ1-2; D perhaps matches TRBD1 (5 bases). The CDR3 runs to 14 residues. V was pared by 1 base and J by 8 bases, with 14 bases between. Germline CDR1 and CDR2: LGHNA and YSLEER. The CDR3 coding sequence is TGCGCCAGCAGCCAAGTTGGAGGGGCCAGCGGCTACACCTTC. Translated, it gives CASSQVGGASGYTF.

For this clonotype: This beta chain is a stray sequence in a library constructed for alpha chains; its clone size is not meaningful. The chain has TRBV4-3 and TRBJ1-2, with a possible D match to TRBD1 (6 bases). This CDR3 contains 14 residues. Between the trimmed V and J ends, which lost 4 bases and 3 bases, there was a span of 12 bases. Germline V gene lookup returns CDR1 LGHNA and CDR2 YSLEER. CDR3 sequence (DNA): TGCGCCAGCAGCCCAGGACAGCTGGACTATGGCTACACCTTC. Translating it yields CASSPGQLDYGYTF.

This clonotype was seen many times. This beta chain turned up in a library designed for alpha chains; as an off-target read, its abundance says little. The rearrangement uses TRBV10-3 and TRBJ1-2; TRBD1 matches 12 bases. CDR1 is ENHRY and CDR2 is SYGVKD in the germline V gene. The CDR3 runs to 15 residues. V was clipped by 5 bases and J by 6 bases; unmatched bases: 7. CDR3 residues: CAISPGTGGLHGYTF. The DNA of the CDR3 is TGTGCCATCAGTCCCGGGACAGGGGGCTTGCATGGCTACACCTTC.